This T cell receptor beta chain was identified during a study of tumor and adjacent non-tumor tissue in lung cancer. Study in general: Patients comprised about a dozen adenocarcinoma, 2 squamous cell carcinoma and 1 small cell lung cancer. General study findings and limits: Higher tumor TCR diversity was associated with shorter survival. Tumor tissue had significantly higher TCR diversity than normal lung.

The length of the CDR3 is 14 residues. Notes on this clonotype: No antigen is known for it. One junction end does not reproduce the germline sequence, and a read error may be involved.

This sample's RNA came from whole unsorted tissue. Donors were chemotherapy-naive, newly diagnosed lung cancer surgical patients in China, August–late 2014. Three rounds of nested PCR, following a modified ARM-PCR protocol, produced the TCRbeta library. TCRdb ran MiXCR on the multiplex PCR reads and lists one entry per CDR3 protein. This sample has 70,000 to 80,000 distinct CDR3 sequences, with 55% to 80% found just once. The V and J genes are TRBV12-3 or TRBV12-4 and TRBJ2-3, with D perhaps assigned TRBD1 or TRBD2 (5 bases each). Sequencing was performed on lung tumor tissue. The sequence was obtained from a woman in her forties with non-small cell lung cancer. The CDR3 region has the DNA TGTGCCAGCAGGAGGGATAGGGACGGAGATATGCAGTATTTT. Translating it yields CASRRDRDGDMQYF.